The sequence of this T cell receptor beta chain was determined in a study of blood T cell repertoires in COVID-19. About the research overall: Acute-phase and convalescent COVID-19 samples originated in the United States, Italy and Spain. PBMCs, B-cell-depleted T cells, or T cells were the source of the cDNA or gDNA that made up the material.

CDR1 MNHEY and CDR2 SVGAGI come from the germline V gene. CDR3 size: 16 residues. The junction had 7 bases not matched to a gene; V was cut back by 3 bases and J by 4 bases. Original data processing: Amplification with reference gene primers provided the estimates of nucleated cell counts. Here immunoSEQ multiplex PCR was the method, and the copy in TCRdb shows in-frame clones only, minus some. D and trimming were read from the DNA, whereas the V and J calls and clone size are those reported in that table. This sample has approximately 210,000 clones; about 91% occur once, and the top ten carry 1% to 1.5%.

This rearrangement joins TRBV6-5 to TRBJ2-3, with TRBD2 matching 10 bases. Sequencing input: peripheral blood. This sequence originates from a man younger than 40 with acute or convalescent COVID-19. The CDR3 nucleotides are TGTGCCAGCAGTTATGGGCTAGCGGGAGCCCCAGATACGCAGTATTTT. Translation: CASSYGLAGAPDTQYF.